One sample yielded the 5 T cell receptor beta chains listed below, sequenced in a study of cytotoxic CD8 clonotypes in ibrutinib-treated CLL. Measured with immunoSEQ multiplex PCR; TCRdb has only the in-frame clones, and not every one. The sample records approximately 150,000 clones, around 77% being singletons. Sequences were derived from PBMCs, sampled after 12 months of ibrutinib treatment. These receptors all stem from a human donor with chronic lymphocytic leukemia.

The table lists this clone with a few counts. The sample holds other DNA sequences that translate to the same CDR3. The chain links TRBV28 to TRBJ1-5, with D hard to call. Germline assignment: CDR1 MDHEN and CDR2 SYDVKM. The CDR3 contains 11 residues. V shed 6 bases and J shed 4 bases, with 4 bases lying between them. The CDR3 loop is CASSLNQPQHF. The CDR3 DNA follows: TGTGCCAGCAGCCTTAATCAGCCCCAGCATTTT. Variable domain in full (rest from reference TRBV28 and TRBJ1-5): DVKVTQSSRYLVKRTGEKVFLECVQDMDHENMFWYRQDPGLGLRLIYFSYDVKMKEKGDIPEGYSVSREKKERFSLILESASTNQTSMYLCASSLNQPQHFGDGTRLSIL.

J is TRBJ2-5 and V is TRBV7-6, with 12 bases aligning to TRBD2. CDR1 is SGHVS, CDR2 FNYEAQ, per germline. V lost 2 bases, J lost 1 base, and 2 bases stayed unmatched. This CDR3 is built from 16 residues. CDR3 residues: CASSLTSGGTQETQYF. CDR3 bases: TGTGCCAGCAGCTTAACTAGCGGGGGGACCCAAGAGACCCAGTACTTC.

J is TRBJ2-7 and V is TRBV4-1; D might be TRBD2 (5 bases). This CDR3 comprises 12 residues. Trimming shortened V by 4 bases and J by 7 bases, and 11 bases separated the two germline ends. Per germline, CDR1 MGHRA and CDR2 YSYEKL. CDR3 residues: CASSREGFEQYF. CDR3 DNA: TGCGCCAGCAGCCGAGAGGGTTTTGAGCAGTACTTC.

The chain has TRBV18 and TRBJ2-5; possibly TRBD2 for D (6 bases). Germline lookup yields CDR1 KGHSH and CDR2 LQKENI. The V end lost 3 bases, the J end lost 3 bases, and 8 bases lay between the germline ends. The CDR3 length is 13 residues. The CDR3 region is CASSPRLEETQYF. The CDR3 DNA reads TGTGCCAGCTCACCTCGACTAGAAGAGACCCAGTACTTC.

The chain carries TRBV5-1 and TRBJ2-1; D not resolved. Trimming stripped 0 bases from V and 7 bases from J, with 8 bases between. The germline V gene has CDR1 SGHRS and CDR2 YFSETQ. This CDR3 has 13 amino acids. CDR3 in DNA: TGCGCCAGCAGCTTGGGTGCCTGGAATGAGCAGTTCTTC. It encodes CASSLGAWNEQFF.